This TCR beta chain comes out of a study of cytomegalovirus exposure and HLA in healthy donors. The PCR employed 60 Vbeta primers together with 13 Jbeta primers. Method: immunoSEQ multiplex PCR; TCRdb's copy keeps in-frame clones and lacks some. The profile shows about 130,000 clones, roughly three quarters of them singletons. This clone was seen only once. After removal of 9 bases from V and 5 bases from J, the junction contained 1 base not matched to a gene. This CDR3 comprises 13 residues. The germline V gene has CDR1 MNHNS and CDR2 SASEGT. The sequencing sample was made of PBMCs. This receptor was obtained from a woman in her forties in good health and CMV-seronegative. This chain links TRBV6-1 with TRBJ2-3, with 14 bases matching TRBD2. The CDR3 region has the DNA TGTGCCAGTGGACTAGCGGGGGGAGATACGCAGTATTTT. Residues: CASGLAGGDTQYF.